These 5 T cell receptor beta chains were sequenced from one sample in a study of cytomegalovirus exposure and HLA in healthy donors. 60 Vbeta and 13 Jbeta primers were used in PCR. The table came from immunoSEQ multiplex PCR; TCRdb's copy has only in-frame clones and leaves some out. The data contain about 160,000 clones, about three quarters of them singletons. What was sequenced was PBMCs. These TCRs come from a woman in her twenties or thirties in good health and CMV-seronegative.

The sample holds a few counts of this clone. The genes are TRBV4-2 and TRBJ1-4; the match to TRBD1 covers 7 bases. The CDR3 runs to 15 residues. Germline assignment: CDR1 LGHNA and CDR2 YNFKEQ. Losses at the gene ends were 3 bases for V and 5 bases for J; bases not matched to a gene: 6. The CDR3 region has the DNA TGTGCCAGCAGCCATTTGGGGACAGAGAATGAAAAACTGTTTTTT. It is translated as CASSHLGTENEKLFF.

The chain joins TRBV6-4 to TRBJ2-5, with a possible D match to TRBD1 (7 bases). The CDR3 length is 15 residues. Germline-derived CDR1 and CDR2 are MRHNA and SNTAGT. The V end lost 11 bases, the J end lost 4 bases, and 23 bases lay between the germline ends. The CDR3 spells CALGGRGQGPETQYF. CDR3 in DNA: TGTGCCCTGGGAGGTAGGGGGCAAGGTCCAGAGACCCAGTACTTC.

The CDR3 spells CASRPRTSRGEQFF. DNA of the CDR3: TGCGCCAGCAGGCCCCGGACTAGCAGAGGTGAGCAGTTCTTC. The chain employs TRBV4-1 and TRBJ2-1, with 8 bases that match TRBD2. Germline V gene data show CDR1 as MGHRA and CDR2 as YSYEKL. After removal of 6 bases from V and 9 bases from J, the junction contained 10 bases not matched to a gene. The length of the CDR3 is 14 residues.

The rearrangement joins TRBV7-9 to TRBJ1-2; D remains unclear. CDR1 and CDR2 (germline): SEHNR, FQNEAQ (reference sequence). V was pared by 0 bases and J by 0 bases, with 17 bases between. CDR3 length: 18 amino acids. The CDR3: CASSLADAARWSNYGYTF. CDR3 bases: TGTGCCAGCAGCTTAGCCGACGCTGCGAGGTGGTCTAACTATGGCTACACCTTC. Full variable domain (outside the CDR3, taken from reference TRBV7-9 and TRBJ1-2): DTGVSQNPRHKITKRGQNVTFRCDPISEHNRLYWYRQTLGQGPEFLTYFQNEAQLEKSRLLSDRFSAERPKGSFSTLEIQRTEQGDSAMYLCASSLADAARWSNYGYTFGSGTRLTVV.

The V gene is TRBV19, the J gene TRBJ2-2, with 9 bases fitting TRBD1. Per germline, CDR1 LNHDA and CDR2 SQIVND (reference sequence). V trimming: 1 base; J trimming: 6 bases; junction bases outside the gene matches: 9. CDR3 length: 17 residues. CDR3 in amino acids: CASSIGLTGGMAGELFF. CDR3 coding DNA: TGTGCCAGTAGTATAGGATTAACAGGGGGCATGGCCGGGGAGCTGTTTTTT.